This TCR beta chain emerged from a study of cytomegalovirus exposure and HLA in healthy donors. Looked up from germline, CDR1 is SGHVS and CDR2 is FQNEAQ. Trimming removed 3 bases at V and 2 bases at J, with 11 bases between. The CDR3 is 14 residues long. The PCR had 60 Vbeta and 13 Jbeta primers. Assay used: immunoSEQ multiplex PCR; TCRdb lists only in-frame clones, some missing. The sample comprises 100,000 or so clones, around 85% of which are singletons, and less than 5% rests with the top ten. The sequenced sample was PBMCs. The V gene is TRBV7-8, the J gene TRBJ2-7; D possibly corresponds to TRBD2 (5 bases). The TCR sequence derives from a young man in good health and CMV-seronegative. The CDR3, as DNA: TGTGCCAGCAGCTTCCAGACTAATGCCTACGAGCAGTACTTC. Translated, it gives CASSFQTNAYEQYF.